This entry lists 16 T cell receptor beta chains sequenced from one sample in a study of cytomegalovirus exposure and HLA in healthy donors. This PCR relied on a set of 60 Vbeta primers and 13 Jbeta primers. Sequencing used immunoSEQ multiplex PCR; TCRdb keeps in-frame clones, though not all of them. The sample table includes 90,000 to 100,000 clones. Sequencing was done on a sample of PBMCs. The receptors come from a woman aged 25-40 years in good health and CMV-seronegative.

The chain combines TRBV6-5 with TRBJ1-2; no firm D call. Between the trimmed V and J ends, which lost 9 bases and 5 bases, there was a span of 10 bases. CDR3 length equals 11 residues. Per the germline V gene, CDR1 is MNHEY and CDR2 is SVGAGI. For the CDR3, the DNA is TGTGCCAGTAATGGTCGGTATGGCTACACCTTC. Protein: CASNGRYGYTF.

The chain couples TRBV29-1 to TRBJ2-5, with 7 bases matching TRBD1. Looked up from germline, CDR1 is SQVTM and CDR2 is ANQGSEA. V trimming: 2 bases; J trimming: 5 bases; junction bases outside the gene matches: 8. There are 14 residues in the CDR3. The CDR3 DNA follows: TGCAGCGTTGAAAAGACAGGGTCGCCGGAGACCCAGTACTTC. It translates to CSVEKTGSPETQYF.

A note on this clone: The sample contains more than one DNA sequence encoding this CDR3. The rearrangement uses TRBV19 and TRBJ2-7; D perhaps matches TRBD1 (6 bases). Germline CDR1 LNHDA, CDR2 SQIVND (reference sequence). The V gene lost 5 bases and the J gene lost 1 base, with 9 bases spanning the gap. The CDR3 is 13 residues long. This CDR3 is CASSFDRSYEQYF. The CDR3 nucleotides read TGTGCCAGTAGTTTCGACAGGTCCTACGAGCAGTACTTC. The full variable domain, rest sourced from reference TRBV19 and TRBJ2-7, is DGGITQSPKYLFRKEGQNVTLSCEQNLNHDAMYWYRQDPGQGLRLIYYSQIVNDFQKGDIAEGYSVSREKKESFPLTVTSAQKNPTAFYLCASSFDRSYEQYFGPGTRLTVT.

CDR3 DNA sequence: TGTGCCAGCAGTTTGGGACAGGACCAAGAGACCCAGTACTTC. The encoded protein is CASSLGQDQETQYF. The chain uses TRBV27 and TRBJ2-5; 8 bases map to TRBD1. This CDR3 has 14 amino acids. CDR1 and CDR2 from the germline V gene are MNHEY and SMNVEV (reference sequence). Trimming cost V 3 bases and J 0 bases; bases outside gene matches: 0.

V usage is TRBV7-2 and J usage is TRBJ2-7, with 10 bases matching TRBD2. CDR1 SGHTA and CDR2 FQGNSA come from the germline V gene. The CDR3 is made up of 15 amino acids. J was trimmed by 0 bases and V by 3 bases; bases with no gene match: 2. CDR3 in amino acids: CASSFLAGDSYEQYF. The DNA for the CDR3 is TGTGCCAGCAGCTTTCTAGCGGGGGACTCCTACGAGCAGTACTTC. Together with reference TRBV7-2 and TRBJ2-7, the CDR3 gives the full variable domain: GAGVSQSPSNKVTEKGKDVELRCDPISGHTALYWYRQSLGQGLEFLIYFQGNSAPDKSGLPSDRFSAERTGGSVSTLTIQRTQQEDSAVYLCASSFLAGDSYEQYFGPGTRLTVT.

The chain uses TRBV7-8 and TRBJ2-7, with no clear D. Germline CDR1 is SGHVS and CDR2 is FQNEAQ. The CDR3 sequence is 14 residues long. Trimming took 4 bases from V and 2 from J, leaving 12 bases between them. CDR3 nucleotides: TGTGCCAGCAGCTCTACAAGACTTACCTACGAGCAGTACTTC. It is translated as CASSSTRLTYEQYF.

This chain links TRBV5-1 with TRBJ1-3; perhaps TRBD1 as D (5 bases). V gave up 4 bases and J gave up 4 bases, with 12 bases separating them. In germline, CDR1 is SGHRS, CDR2 YFSETQ. CDR3 length: 14 amino acids. The CDR3 spells CASSPGLSGNTIYF. CDR3 coding DNA: TGCGCCAGCAGCCCGGGACTCTCCGGAAACACCATATATTTT.

This chain joins TRBV5-5 and TRBJ2-7; 9 bases fit TRBD1. V was clipped by 0 bases and J by 5 bases; unmatched bases: 3. The CDR3 is 14 amino acids. Germline lookup yields CDR1 SGHKS and CDR2 YYEKEE (reference sequence). The CDR3 DNA follows: TGTGCCAGCAGCTTGGATGGGACAGGGAACGAGCAGTACTTC. Translating it yields CASSLDGTGNEQYF. The full variable domain, with the rest looked up from reference TRBV5-5 and TRBJ2-7, is DAGVTQSPTHLIKTRGQQVTLRCSPISGHKSVSWYQQVLGQGPQFIFQYYEKEERGRGNFPDRFSARQFPNYSSELNVNALLLGDSALYLCASSLDGTGNEQYFGPGTRLTVT.

The chain combines TRBV28 with TRBJ2-2; 9 bases are shared with TRBD1. Trimming cost V 5 bases and J 7 bases; bases outside gene matches: 8. Germline values: CDR1 MDHEN, CDR2 SYDVKM. This CDR3 has 15 residues. The CDR3 nucleotides are TGTGCCAGCAGTCTGAGGACAGGGGCTAGCGGGGAGCTGTTTTTT. Protein sequence: CASSLRTGASGELFF.

The chain joins TRBV2 to TRBJ2-3; D unresolved. V was trimmed by 3 bases and J by 6 bases, leaving 13 bases between them. CDR3 length equals 14 residues. CDR1 SNHLY and CDR2 FYNNEI come from the germline V gene. CDR3 loop: CASSDFLLRDTQYF. In DNA form, the CDR3 reads TGTGCCAGCAGTGATTTCCTCCTCCGGGATACGCAGTATTTT.

The V call is TRBV9, the J call TRBJ1-1; D is uncertain. Trimming cost V 0 bases and J 6 bases, with 6 bases left between them. The length of the CDR3 is 12 residues. Germline CDR1 is SGDLS and CDR2 is YYNGEE. The CDR3 region is CASSVANSEAFF. In DNA, the CDR3 is TGTGCCAGCAGCGTAGCAAACTCTGAAGCTTTCTTT.

Comment on this clone: At one of its ends the junction is not consistent with the germline gene, which may arise from a read error. The V gene is TRBV6-5, the J gene TRBJ2-2, with 12 bases that match TRBD1. This CDR3 region has 16 residues. Germline assignment: CDR1 MNHEY and CDR2 SVGAGI. Here the CDR3 reads CASSYEGTGGSGELLF. The CDR3 coding sequence is TGTGCCAGCAGTTACGAAGGGACAGGGGGCTCCGGGGAGCTGCTTTTT.

The gene calls are TRBV2 and TRBJ2-3, with a tentative D call TRBD2 (6 bases). CDR1 and CDR2 (germline): SNHLY, FYNNEI. Trimming took off 5 bases at V and 1 base at J, with 16 bases between the two ends. The CDR3 is 16 amino acids. The CDR3 loop reads CASSFELGGRTDTQYF. The CDR3 DNA follows: TGTGCCAGCAGTTTTGAACTCGGGGGACGCACAGATACGCAGTATTTT.

This chain links TRBV5-1 with TRBJ2-1; 9 bases are shared with TRBD2. This CDR3 is 13 amino acids long. Germline lookup yields CDR1 SGHRS and CDR2 YFSETQ. With V trimmed by 6 bases and J by 4 bases, 2 bases remained unmatched. In DNA form, the CDR3 reads TGCGCCAGCACTCTAGCGGGGTACAATGAGCAGTTCTTC. Translation gives CASTLAGYNEQFF.

This rearrangement joins TRBV6-4 to TRBJ2-2; 10 bases fit TRBD2. The length of the CDR3 is 16 residues. Trimming removed 4 bases from V and 4 bases from J; junction bases left unmatched: 6. Germline V gene lookup returns CDR1 MRHNA and CDR2 SNTAGT. DNA for the CDR3: TGTGCCAGCAGTGTCTCTAGCGGGAGCCCCACCGGGGAGCTGTTTTTT. It encodes CASSVSSGSPTGELFF.

This chain joins TRBV7-2 and TRBJ1-5; 11 bases fit TRBD1. J lost 3 bases, V lost 4 bases, and 2 bases had no gene match. Germline V gene data show CDR1 as SGHTA and CDR2 as FQGNSA. There are 15 residues in the CDR3. CDR3 coding DNA: TGTGCCAGCAGCTGGACAGGGGGCGTCAATCAGCCCCAGCATTTT. It encodes CASSWTGGVNQPQHF.